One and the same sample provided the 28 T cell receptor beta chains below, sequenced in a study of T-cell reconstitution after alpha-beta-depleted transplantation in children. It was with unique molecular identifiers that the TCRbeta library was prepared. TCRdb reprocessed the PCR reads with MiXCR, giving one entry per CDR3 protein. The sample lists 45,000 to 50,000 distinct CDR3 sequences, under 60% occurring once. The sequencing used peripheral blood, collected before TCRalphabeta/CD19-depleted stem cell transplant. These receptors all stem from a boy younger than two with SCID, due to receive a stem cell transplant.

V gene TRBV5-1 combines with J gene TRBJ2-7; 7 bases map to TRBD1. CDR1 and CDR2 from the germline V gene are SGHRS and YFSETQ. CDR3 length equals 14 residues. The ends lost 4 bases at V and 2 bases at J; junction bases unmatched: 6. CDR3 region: CASSPDRNTYEQYF. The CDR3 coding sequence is TGCGCCAGCAGCCCGGACAGGAATACCTACGAGCAGTACTTC.

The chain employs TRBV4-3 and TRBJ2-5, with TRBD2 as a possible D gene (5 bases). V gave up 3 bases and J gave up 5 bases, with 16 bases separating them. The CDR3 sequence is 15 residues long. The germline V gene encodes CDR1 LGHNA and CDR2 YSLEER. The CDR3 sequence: CASSQSAGVFETQYF. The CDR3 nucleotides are TGCGCCAGCAGCCAGTCGGCGGGCGTTTTTGAGACCCAGTACTTC.

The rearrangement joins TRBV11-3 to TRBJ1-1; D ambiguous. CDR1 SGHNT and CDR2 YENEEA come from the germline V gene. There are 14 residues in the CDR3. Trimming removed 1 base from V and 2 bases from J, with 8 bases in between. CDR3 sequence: CASSLVSRNTEAFF. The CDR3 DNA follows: TGTGCCAGCAGCTTAGTAAGCCGCAACACTGAAGCTTTCTTT.

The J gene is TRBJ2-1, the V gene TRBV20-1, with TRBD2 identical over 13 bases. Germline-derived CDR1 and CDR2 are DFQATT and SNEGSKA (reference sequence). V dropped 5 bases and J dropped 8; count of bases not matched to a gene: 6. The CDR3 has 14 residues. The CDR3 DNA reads TGCAGTGCTGGTGGGACTAGCGGGGTACATGAGCAGTTCTTC. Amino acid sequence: CSAGGTSGVHEQFF.

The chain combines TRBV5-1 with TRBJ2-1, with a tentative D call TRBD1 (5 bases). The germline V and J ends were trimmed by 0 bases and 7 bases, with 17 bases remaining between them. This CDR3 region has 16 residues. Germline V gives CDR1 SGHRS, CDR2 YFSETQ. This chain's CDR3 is CASSLGQTPSRNEQFF. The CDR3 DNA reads TGCGCCAGCAGCTTGGGACAGACACCCAGTCGGAATGAGCAGTTCTTC.

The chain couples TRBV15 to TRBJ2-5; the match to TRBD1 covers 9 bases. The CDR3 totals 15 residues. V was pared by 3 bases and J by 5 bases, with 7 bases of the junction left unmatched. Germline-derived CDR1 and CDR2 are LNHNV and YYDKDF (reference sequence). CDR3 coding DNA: TGTGCCACCAGCAGGGTACAGGGGGCTGGGGAGACCCAGTACTTC. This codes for CATSRVQGAGETQYF.

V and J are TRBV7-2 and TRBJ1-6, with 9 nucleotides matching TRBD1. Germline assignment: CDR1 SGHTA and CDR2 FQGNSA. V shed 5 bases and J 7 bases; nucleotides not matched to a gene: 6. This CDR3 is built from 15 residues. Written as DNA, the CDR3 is TGTGCCAGCAGCCCCGGACAGGGGAGAAATTCACCCCTCCACTTT. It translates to CASSPGQGRNSPLHF.

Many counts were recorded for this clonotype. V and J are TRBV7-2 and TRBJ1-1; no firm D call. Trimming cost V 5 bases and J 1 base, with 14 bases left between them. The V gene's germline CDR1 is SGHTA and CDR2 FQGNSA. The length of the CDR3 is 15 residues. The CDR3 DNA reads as TGTGCCAGCAGCGGACCCCGGGAGGGGAACACTGAAGCTTTCTTT. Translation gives CASSGPREGNTEAFF.

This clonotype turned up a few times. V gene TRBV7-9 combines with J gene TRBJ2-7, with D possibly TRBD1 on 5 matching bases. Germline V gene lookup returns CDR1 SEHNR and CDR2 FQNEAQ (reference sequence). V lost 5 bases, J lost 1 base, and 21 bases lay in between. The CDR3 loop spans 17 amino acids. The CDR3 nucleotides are TGTGCCAGCAGCCAGGACATAGGCAATGGGTTATCCTACGAGCAGTACTTC. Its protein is CASSQDIGNGLSYEQYF.

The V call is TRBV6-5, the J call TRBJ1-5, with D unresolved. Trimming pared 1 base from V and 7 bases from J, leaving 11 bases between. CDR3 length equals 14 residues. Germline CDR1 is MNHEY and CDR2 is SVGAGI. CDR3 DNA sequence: TGTGCCAGCAGTTACTATAGGGCCCCCCAGCCCCAGCATTTT. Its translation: CASSYYRAPQPQHF.

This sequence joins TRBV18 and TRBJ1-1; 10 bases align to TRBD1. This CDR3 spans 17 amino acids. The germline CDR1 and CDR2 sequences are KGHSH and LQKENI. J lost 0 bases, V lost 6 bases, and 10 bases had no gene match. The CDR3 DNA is TGTGCCAGCTCCCTCAGACAGGGGGCATCGGTGAACACTGAAGCTTTCTTT. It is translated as CASSLRQGASVNTEAFF.

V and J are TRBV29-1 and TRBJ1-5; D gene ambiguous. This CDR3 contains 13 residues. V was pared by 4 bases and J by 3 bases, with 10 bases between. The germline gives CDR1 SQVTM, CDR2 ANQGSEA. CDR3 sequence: CSVGTSPNQPQHF. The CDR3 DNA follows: TGCAGCGTTGGTACCAGCCCCAATCAGCCCCAGCATTTT.

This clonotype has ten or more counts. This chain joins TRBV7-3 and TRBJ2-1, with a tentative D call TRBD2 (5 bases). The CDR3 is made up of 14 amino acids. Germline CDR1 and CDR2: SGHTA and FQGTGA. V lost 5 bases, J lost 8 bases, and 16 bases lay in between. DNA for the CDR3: TGTGCCAGCAGCCCGACTATGATGGACGATGAGCAGTTCTTC. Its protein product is CASSPTMMDDEQFF.

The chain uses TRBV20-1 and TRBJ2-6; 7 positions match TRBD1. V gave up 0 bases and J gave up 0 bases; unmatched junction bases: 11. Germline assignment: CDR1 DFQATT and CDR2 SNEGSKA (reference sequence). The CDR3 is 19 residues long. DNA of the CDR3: TGCAGTGCTAGAGAGCCGCCTGGCAGGGGGATCTCTGGGGCCAACGTCCTGACTTTC. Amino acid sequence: CSAREPPGRGISGANVLTF.

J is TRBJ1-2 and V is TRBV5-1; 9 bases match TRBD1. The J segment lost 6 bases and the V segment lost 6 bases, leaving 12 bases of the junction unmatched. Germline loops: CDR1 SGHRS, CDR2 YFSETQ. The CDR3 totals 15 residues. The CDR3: CASNLQGQGTDGYTF. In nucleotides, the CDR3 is TGCGCCAGCAATCTCCAGGGACAGGGAACTGATGGCTACACCTTC.

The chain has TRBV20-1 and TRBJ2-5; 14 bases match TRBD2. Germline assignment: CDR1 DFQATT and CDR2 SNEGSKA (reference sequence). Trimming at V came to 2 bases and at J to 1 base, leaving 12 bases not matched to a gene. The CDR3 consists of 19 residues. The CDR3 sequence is CSARSPPGLAGAGQETQYF. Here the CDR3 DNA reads TGCAGTGCTAGATCCCCACCGGGACTAGCGGGGGCGGGCCAAGAGACCCAGTACTTC.

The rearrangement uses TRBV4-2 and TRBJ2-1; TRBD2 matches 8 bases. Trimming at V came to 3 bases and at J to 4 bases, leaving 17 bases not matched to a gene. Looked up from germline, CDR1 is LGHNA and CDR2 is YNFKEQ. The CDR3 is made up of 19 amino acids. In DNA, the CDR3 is TGTGCCAGCAGCCAGGCGAGTGGGGGGGGGCGGGGGGATTACAATGAGCAGTTCTTC. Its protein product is CASSQASGGGRGDYNEQFF.

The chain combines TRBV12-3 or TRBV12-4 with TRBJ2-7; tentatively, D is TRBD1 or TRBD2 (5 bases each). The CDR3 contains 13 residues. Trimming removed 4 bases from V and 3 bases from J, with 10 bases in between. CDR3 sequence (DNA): TGTGCCAGCAGTTCCGGGGCTATCTACGAGCAGTACTTC. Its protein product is CASSSGAIYEQYF.

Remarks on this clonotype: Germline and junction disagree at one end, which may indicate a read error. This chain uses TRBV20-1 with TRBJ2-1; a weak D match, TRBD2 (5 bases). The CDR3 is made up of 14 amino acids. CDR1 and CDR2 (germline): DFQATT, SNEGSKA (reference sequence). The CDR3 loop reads CSATSSDSFNEQFF. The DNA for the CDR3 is TGCAGTGCTACCTCCTCGGACTCCTTCAATGAGCAGTTCTTC.

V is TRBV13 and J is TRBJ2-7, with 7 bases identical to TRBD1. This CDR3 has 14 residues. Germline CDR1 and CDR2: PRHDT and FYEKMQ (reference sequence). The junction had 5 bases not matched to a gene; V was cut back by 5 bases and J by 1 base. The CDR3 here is CASSRDRASYEQYF. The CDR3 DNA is TGTGCCAGCAGCCGTGACAGGGCGTCCTACGAGCAGTACTTC.

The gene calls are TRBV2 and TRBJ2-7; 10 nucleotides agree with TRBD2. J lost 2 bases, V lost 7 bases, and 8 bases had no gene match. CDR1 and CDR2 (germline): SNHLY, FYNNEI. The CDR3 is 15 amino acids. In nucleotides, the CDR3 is TGTGCCAGCACGATTCTAGCGGGGGACGCCTACGAGCAGTACTTC. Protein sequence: CASTILAGDAYEQYF.

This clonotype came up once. This CDR3 reads CSARGVTSGGPSSYEQYF. In nucleotides, the CDR3 is TGCAGTGCTAGAGGGGTGACTAGCGGGGGGCCCTCCTCCTACGAGCAGTACTTC. The chain joins TRBV20-1 to TRBJ2-7; 13 nucleotides match TRBD2. The germline V gene encodes CDR1 DFQATT and CDR2 SNEGSKA (reference sequence). CDR3 length: 18 amino acids. Losses at the gene ends were 1 base for V and 0 bases for J; bases not matched to a gene: 9.

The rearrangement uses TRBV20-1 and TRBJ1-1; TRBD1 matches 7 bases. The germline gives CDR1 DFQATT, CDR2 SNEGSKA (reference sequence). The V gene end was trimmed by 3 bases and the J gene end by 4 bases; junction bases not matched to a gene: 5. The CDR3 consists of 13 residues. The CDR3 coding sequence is TGCAGTGCTAGCGAAGCAGGGGGCACTGAAGCTTTCTTT. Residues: CSASEAGGTEAFF.

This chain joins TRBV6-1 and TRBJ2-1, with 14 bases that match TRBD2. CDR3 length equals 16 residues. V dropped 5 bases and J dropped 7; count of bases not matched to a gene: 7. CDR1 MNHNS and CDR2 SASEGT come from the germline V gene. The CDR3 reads CASSTTSGGARNEQFF. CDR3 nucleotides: TGTGCCAGCAGTACGACTAGCGGGGGGGCTCGGAATGAGCAGTTCTTC.

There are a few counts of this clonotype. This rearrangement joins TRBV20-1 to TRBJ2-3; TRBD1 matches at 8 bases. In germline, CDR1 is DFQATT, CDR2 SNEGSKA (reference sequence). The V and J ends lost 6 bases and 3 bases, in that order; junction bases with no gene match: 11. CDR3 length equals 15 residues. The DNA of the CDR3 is TGCAGTGCCCTTACACAGGGGGTGCGGACAGATACGCAGTATTTT. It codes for CSALTQGVRTDTQYF.

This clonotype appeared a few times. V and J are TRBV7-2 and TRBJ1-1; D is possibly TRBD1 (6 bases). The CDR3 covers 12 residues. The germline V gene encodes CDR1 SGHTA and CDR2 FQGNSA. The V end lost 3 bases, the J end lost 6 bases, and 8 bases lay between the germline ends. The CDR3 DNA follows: TGTGCCAGCAGCTTCAGGGGAGCTGAAGCTTTCTTT. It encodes CASSFRGAEAFF.

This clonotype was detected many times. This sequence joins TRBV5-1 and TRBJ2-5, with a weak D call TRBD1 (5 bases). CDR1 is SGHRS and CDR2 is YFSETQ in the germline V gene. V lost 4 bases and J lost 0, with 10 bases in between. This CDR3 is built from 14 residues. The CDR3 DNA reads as TGCGCCAGCAGCCCTTCAGGGAACCAAGAGACCCAGTACTTC. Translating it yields CASSPSGNQETQYF. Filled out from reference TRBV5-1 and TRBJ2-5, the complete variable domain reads KAGVTQTPRYLIKTRGQQVTLSCSPISGHRSVSWYQQTPGQGLQFLFEYFSETQRNKGNFPGRFSGRQFSNSRSEMNVSTLELGDSALYLCASSPSGNQETQYFGPGTRLLVL.

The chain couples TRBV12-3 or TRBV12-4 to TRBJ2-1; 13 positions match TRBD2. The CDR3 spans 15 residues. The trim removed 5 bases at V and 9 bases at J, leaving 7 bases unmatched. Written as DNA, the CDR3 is TGTGCCAGCAGTATACTAGCGGGGGGGAAGAGTGAGCAGTTCTTC. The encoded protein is CASSILAGGKSEQFF.